Listed here is a single T cell receptor beta chain. Its matching antigen is unknown. Each subset's genomic DNA was split evenly across several immunoSEQ plates. Libraries were prepared by immunoSEQ multiplex PCR; TCRdb keeps only in-frame clonotypes and omits some of them. This table holds some 630,000 clones, roughly 95% found once. The CDR3 is made up of 13 amino acids. The germline V and J ends were trimmed by 2 bases and 5 bases, with 9 bases remaining between them. Germline V gene data show CDR1 as MNHEY and CDR2 as SMNVEV (reference sequence). The data stem from a study of shared clonotypes between healthy human individuals. Study summary: Donor composition was a couple of women and a few men, aged 18 to 49. Study-wide findings and caveats: A handful of donors showed sharing of around 5% of naive CD4 clonotypes.

In the naive CD8 group, cells lacked CD45RO and were positively selected for CCR7, so terminally differentiated effector memory CD45RA+ cells were left out. V is TRBV27 and J is TRBJ1-1; D call uncertain. The TCR was taken from a woman under 40 in good health. Sequences were obtained from naive CD8+ T cells sorted from blood. The CDR3 region is CASSLIWETEAFF. The CDR3 DNA reads TGTGCCAGCAGTTTAATATGGGAAACTGAAGCTTTCTTT.